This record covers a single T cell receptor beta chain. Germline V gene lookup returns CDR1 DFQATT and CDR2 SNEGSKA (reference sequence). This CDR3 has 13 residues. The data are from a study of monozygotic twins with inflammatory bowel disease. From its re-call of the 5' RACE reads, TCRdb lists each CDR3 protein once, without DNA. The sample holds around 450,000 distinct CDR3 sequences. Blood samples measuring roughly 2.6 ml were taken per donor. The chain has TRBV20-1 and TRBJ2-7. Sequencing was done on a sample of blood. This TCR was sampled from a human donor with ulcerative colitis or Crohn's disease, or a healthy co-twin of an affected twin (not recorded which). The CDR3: CSARRSGVYEQYF.